What follows is one T cell receptor beta chain and its context. The antigen remains undetermined. Together with a sample-barcoded 5' primer, a J-beta primer mix was included in a second PCR lasting roughly 6 to 12 cycles. Every cDNA was tagged by a template-switch adaptor with 12 random nucleotides. Using its own MiXCR run on the 5' RACE reads, TCRdb lists one record per CDR3 protein. The sample contains fewer than 1.5 million distinct CDR3 sequences, roughly 40% of which appear only once. All donors came from Russia, were Caucasian and healthy, and spanned ages roughly 6 to 100. The sample is drawn from a study of blood T cells in healthy people across ages. The germline gives CDR1 SGHRS, CDR2 YFSETQ. Trimming at V came to 6 bases and at J to 1 base, leaving 6 bases not matched to a gene. This CDR3 is built from 14 residues. Study observations and caveats: Greater diversity and more naive CD4+ cells were seen in long-lived donors than in aged donors. Estimated diversity across one million T cells was deemed an underestimate.

This chain connects TRBV5-1 to TRBJ1-1, with 7 bases identical to TRBD1. The clonotype was recovered from a woman aged 18-29 years in good health. Sequenced: blood. This chain's CDR3 is CASKIDRANTEAFF. The CDR3 DNA is TGCGCCAGCAAAATTGACAGGGCGAACACTGAAGCTTTCTTT. Full variable domain (remainder filled in from reference TRBV5-1 and TRBJ1-1): KAGVTQTPRYLIKTRGQQVTLSCSPISGHRSVSWYQQTPGQGLQFLFEYFSETQRNKGNFPGRFSGRQFSNSRSEMNVSTLELGDSALYLCASKIDRANTEAFFGQGTRLTVV.